This T cell receptor beta chain was recorded in a study of T cells in tuberculosis. As for the study in general: T cells were selected with CD1B tetramers loaded with glucose monomycolate.

This CDR3 contains 14 residues. With V trimmed by 3 bases and J by 8 bases, 6 bases remained unmatched. Germline values: CDR1 LNHNV, CDR2 YYDKDF (reference sequence). After thawing and overnight rest, PBMC were stained with GMM-loaded CD1B tetramer, viability dye and anti-CD3 for sorting. C32 glucose monomycolate from Rhodococcus equi was loaded onto the CD1B tetramers. Tetramer-sorted PBMC had been CD14 monocyte-depleted before freezing. Tetramer-negative cells, roughly 100,000 per donor, were also sorted. Chain pairing is unknown; alpha and beta were sequenced separately. Produced via immunoSEQ multiplex PCR; TCRdb's table is partial and in-frame only. The sample lists about 58,000 clones; roughly 90% were seen once.

What was sequenced was CD1b-GMM tetramer-negative cells sorted from PBMCs. This chain connects TRBV15 to TRBJ2-4; 8 bases are a match to TRBD1. The source of this sequence is an adult woman with latent tuberculosis. CDR3: CATSSHSQGDIQYF. DNA of the CDR3: TGTGCCACCAGCAGTCATTCACAGGGGGACATTCAGTACTTC. Full variable domain (rest looked up from reference TRBV15 and TRBJ2-4): DAMVIQNPRYQVTQFGKPVTLSCSQTLNHNVMYWYQQKSSQAPKLLFHYYDKDFNNEADTPDNFQSRRPNTSFCFLDIRSPGLGDTAMYLCATSSHSQGDIQYFGAGTRLSVL.